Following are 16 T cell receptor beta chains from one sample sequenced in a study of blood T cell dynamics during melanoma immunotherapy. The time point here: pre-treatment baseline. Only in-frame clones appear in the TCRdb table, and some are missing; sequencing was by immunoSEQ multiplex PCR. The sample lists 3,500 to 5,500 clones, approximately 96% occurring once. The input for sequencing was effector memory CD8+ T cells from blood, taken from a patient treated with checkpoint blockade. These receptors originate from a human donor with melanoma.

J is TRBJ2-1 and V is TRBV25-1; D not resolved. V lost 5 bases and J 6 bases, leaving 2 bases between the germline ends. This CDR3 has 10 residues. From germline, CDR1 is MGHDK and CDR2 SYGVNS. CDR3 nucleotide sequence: TGTGCCAGCAGTCTCAATGAGCAGTTCTTC. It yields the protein CASSLNEQFF. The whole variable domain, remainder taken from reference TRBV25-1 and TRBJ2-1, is EADIYQTPRYLVIGTGKKITLECSQTMGHDKMYWYQQDPGMELHLIHYSYGVNSTEKGDLSSESTVSRIRTEHFPLTLESARPSHTSQYLCASSLNEQFFGPGTRLTVL.

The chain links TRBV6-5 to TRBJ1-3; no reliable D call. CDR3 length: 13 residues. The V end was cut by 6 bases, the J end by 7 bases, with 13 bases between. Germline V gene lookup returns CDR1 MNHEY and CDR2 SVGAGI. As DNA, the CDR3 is TGTGCCAGCAGAGAGCGGGGAGATAACACCATATATTTT. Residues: CASRERGDNTIYF.

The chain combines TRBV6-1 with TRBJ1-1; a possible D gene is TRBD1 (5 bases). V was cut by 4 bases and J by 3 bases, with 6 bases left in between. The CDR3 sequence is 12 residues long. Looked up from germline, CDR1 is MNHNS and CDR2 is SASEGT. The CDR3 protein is CASSGGYTEAFF. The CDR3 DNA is TGTGCCAGCAGTGGGGGCTACACTGAAGCTTTCTTT.

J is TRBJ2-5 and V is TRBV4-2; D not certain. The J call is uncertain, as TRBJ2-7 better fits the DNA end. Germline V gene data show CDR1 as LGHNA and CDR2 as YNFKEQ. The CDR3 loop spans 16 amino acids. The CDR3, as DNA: TGTGCCAGCAGCCAAGTTGGTCGTTCGGCTCGGGCCGAGCAGTACTTC. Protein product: CASSQVGRSARAEQYF.

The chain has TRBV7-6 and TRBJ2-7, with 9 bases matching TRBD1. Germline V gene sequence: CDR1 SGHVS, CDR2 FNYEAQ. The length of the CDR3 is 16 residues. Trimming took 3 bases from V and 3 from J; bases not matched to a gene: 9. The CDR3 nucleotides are TGTGCCAGCAGCTTGCGTAGAGGACAGGGGATCTACGAGCAGTACTTC. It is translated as CASSLRRGQGIYEQYF.

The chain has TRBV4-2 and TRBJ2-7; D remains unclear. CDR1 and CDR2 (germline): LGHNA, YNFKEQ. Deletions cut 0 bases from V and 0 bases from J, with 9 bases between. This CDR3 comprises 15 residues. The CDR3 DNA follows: TGTGCCAGCAGCCAAGATAGGGCAAGCTCCTACGAGCAGTACTTC. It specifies CASSQDRASSYEQYF.

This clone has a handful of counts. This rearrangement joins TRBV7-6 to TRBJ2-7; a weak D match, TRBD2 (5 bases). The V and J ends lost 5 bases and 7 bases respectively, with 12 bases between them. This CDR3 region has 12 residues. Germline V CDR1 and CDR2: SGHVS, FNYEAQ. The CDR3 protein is CASSEGGGEQYF. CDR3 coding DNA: TGTGCCAGCAGCGAAGGTGGAGGTGAGCAGTACTTC.

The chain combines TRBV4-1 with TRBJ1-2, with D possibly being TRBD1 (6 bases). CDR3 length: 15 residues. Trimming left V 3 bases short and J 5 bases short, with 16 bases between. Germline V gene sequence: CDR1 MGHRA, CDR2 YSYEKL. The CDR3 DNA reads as TGCGCCAGCAGCCAGGTTTCGGGGGCTGGATATGGCTACACCTTC. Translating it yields CASSQVSGAGYGYTF.

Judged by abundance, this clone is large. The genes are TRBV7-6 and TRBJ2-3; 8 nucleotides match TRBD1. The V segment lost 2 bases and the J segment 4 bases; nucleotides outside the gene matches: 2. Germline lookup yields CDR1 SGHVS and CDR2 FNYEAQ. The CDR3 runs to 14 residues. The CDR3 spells CASSLRQGPDTQYF. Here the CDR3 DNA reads TGTGCCAGCAGCTTACGACAGGGGCCAGATACGCAGTATTTT.

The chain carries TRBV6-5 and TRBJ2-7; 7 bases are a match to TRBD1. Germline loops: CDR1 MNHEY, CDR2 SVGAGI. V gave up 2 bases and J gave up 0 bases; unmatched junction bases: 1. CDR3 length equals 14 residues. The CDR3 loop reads CASSYRGLSYEQYF. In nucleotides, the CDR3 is TGTGCCAGCAGTTACAGGGGGCTCTCCTACGAGCAGTACTTC.

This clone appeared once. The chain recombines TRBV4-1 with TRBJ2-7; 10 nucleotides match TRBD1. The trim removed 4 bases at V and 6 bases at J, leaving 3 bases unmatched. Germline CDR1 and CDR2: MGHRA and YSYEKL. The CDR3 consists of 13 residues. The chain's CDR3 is CASSPGQGSEQYF. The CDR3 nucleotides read TGCGCCAGCAGCCCGGGACAGGGGAGCGAGCAGTACTTC.

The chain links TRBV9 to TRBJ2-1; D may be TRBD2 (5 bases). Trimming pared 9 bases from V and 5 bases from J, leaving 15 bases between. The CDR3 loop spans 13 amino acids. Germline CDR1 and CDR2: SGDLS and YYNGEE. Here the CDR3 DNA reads TGTGCCATCGCAACCGGAGGAAACAATGAGCAGTTCTTC. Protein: CAIATGGNNEQFF.

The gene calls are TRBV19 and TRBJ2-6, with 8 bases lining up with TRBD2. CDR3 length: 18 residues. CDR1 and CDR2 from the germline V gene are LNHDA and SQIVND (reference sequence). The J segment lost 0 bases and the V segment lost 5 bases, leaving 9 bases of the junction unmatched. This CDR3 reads CASSPRGGELSGANVLTF. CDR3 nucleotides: TGTGCCAGTAGTCCCCGGGGGGGGGAGCTCTCTGGGGCCAACGTCCTGACTTTC.

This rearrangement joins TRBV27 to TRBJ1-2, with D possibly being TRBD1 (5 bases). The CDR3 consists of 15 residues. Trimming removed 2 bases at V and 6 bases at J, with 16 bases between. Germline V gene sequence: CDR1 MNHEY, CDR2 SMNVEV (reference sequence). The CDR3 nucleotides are TGTGCCAGCAGTTTAATTTATGCGCCGGGGGATGGCTACACCTTC. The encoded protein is CASSLIYAPGDGYTF.

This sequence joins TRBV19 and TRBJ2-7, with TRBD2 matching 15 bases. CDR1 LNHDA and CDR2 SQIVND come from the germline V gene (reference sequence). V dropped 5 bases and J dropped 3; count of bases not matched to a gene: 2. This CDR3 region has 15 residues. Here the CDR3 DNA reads TGTGCCAGTAGTGCGGGACTAGCGGGAGGCTACGAGCAGTACTTC. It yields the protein CASSAGLAGGYEQYF. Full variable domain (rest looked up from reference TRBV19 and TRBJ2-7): DGGITQSPKYLFRKEGQNVTLSCEQNLNHDAMYWYRQDPGQGLRLIYYSQIVNDFQKGDIAEGYSVSREKKESFPLTVTSAQKNPTAFYLCASSAGLAGGYEQYFGPGTRLTVT.

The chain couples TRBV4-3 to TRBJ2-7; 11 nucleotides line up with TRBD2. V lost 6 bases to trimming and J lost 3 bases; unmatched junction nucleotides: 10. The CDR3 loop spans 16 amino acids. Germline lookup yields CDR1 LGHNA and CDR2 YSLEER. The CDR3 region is CASSELGLAAFYEQYF. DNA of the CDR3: TGCGCCAGCAGTGAGTTGGGACTAGCGGCTTTCTACGAGCAGTACTTC.